A selection of T cell receptor beta chains follows, all from one sample in a study of T cell repertoires in cytomegalovirus infection. Their recognized antigens are unknown. TCRdb re-derived calls from the reads in MiXCR, one entry per CDR3 protein. Of tens of thousands of distinct CDR3 sequences in the sample, around 30% were seen once. Sequencing used CD8+ T cells from cultured PBMCs, obtained from culture after CMV antigen stimulation. Every receptor here comes from a human donor in good health (CMV status not recorded). Some clones in this sample may be carry-over from other donors' samples. The CDR3 runs from the conserved cysteine through the conserved F or W. The D gene is left open where the match is weak. Some rows have no size entry. The others give once, few or many, or a class for an expanded clone.

CDR3 DNA: TGTGCCAGCAGTTTATTTTACAGGGTCGATTCACCCCTCCACTTT
CDR3 protein: CASSLFYRVDSPLHF
J gene: TRBJ1-6
clone size: many
V gene: TRBV27
D gene: .

CDR3 DNA: TGTGCCAGCAAGGTCACAGATACGCAGTATTTT
CDR3 protein: CASKVTDTQYF
J gene: TRBJ2-3
clone size: .
V gene: TRBV7-9
D gene: .

CDR3 DNA: TGTGCCAGCAGCCTTTCTAGACAGGGTGAGCAGTACTTC
CDR3 protein: CASSLSRQGEQYF
J gene: TRBJ2-7
clone size: few
V gene: TRBV5-4
D gene: TRBD1

CDR3 DNA: TGTGCCAGCAGCTCCCCGGCGGGGGGGGGACAGAGTGGTAGCACAGATACGCAGTATTTT
CDR3 protein: CASSSPAGGGQSGSTDTQYF
J gene: TRBJ2-3
clone size: .
V gene: TRBV7-8
D gene: TRBD2

CDR3 DNA: TGTGCCAGCAGGCGGACCGCAGCAGGTCAGCCCCAGCATTTT
CDR3 protein: CASRRTAAGQPQHF
J gene: TRBJ1-5
clone size: many
V gene: TRBV28
D gene: .

CDR3 DNA: TGTGCCAGCACTCCCGGTTACGAGCAGTACTTC
CDR3 protein: CASTPGYEQYF
J gene: TRBJ2-7
clone size: many
V gene: TRBV7-8
D gene: .

CDR3 DNA: TGTGCCAGCAGTCCCCGGACAGGTCAAATGAACACTGAAGCTTTCTTT
CDR3 protein: CASSPRTGQMNTEAFF
J gene: TRBJ1-1
clone size: few
V gene: TRBV27
D gene: TRBD1

CDR3 DNA: TGTGCCAGCAGTTTAGGAGCCTCAGGGAACACTGAAGCTTTCTTT
CDR3 protein: CASSLGASGNTEAFF
J gene: TRBJ1-1
clone size: .
V gene: TRBV27
D gene: .

CDR3 DNA: TGTGCCAGCAGTGTACTAGCGGTTAGCAATGAGCAGTTCTTC
CDR3 protein: CASSVLAVSNEQFF
J gene: TRBJ2-1
clone size: few
V gene: TRBV6-4
D gene: TRBD2

CDR3 DNA: TGTGCCAGCAGCTTCCTTGACGGTGATACGCAGTATTTT
CDR3 protein: CASSFLDGDTQYF
J gene: TRBJ2-3
clone size: .
V gene: TRBV7-9
D gene: .

CDR3 DNA: TGTGCCAGCAGTTTAGGAGCGAACGGAGAGACCCAGTACTTC
CDR3 protein: CASSLGANGETQYF
J gene: TRBJ2-5
clone size: .
V gene: TRBV27
D gene: .

CDR3 DNA: TGTGCCAGCAGCCCCCGGGCAAATGAAAAACTGTTTTTT
CDR3 protein: CASSPRANEKLFF
J gene: TRBJ1-4
clone size: many
V gene: TRBV28
D gene: .

CDR3 DNA: TGTGCCAGCAGTCATCCCCAGAGAACGAACACTGAAGCTTTCTTT
CDR3 protein: CASSHPQRTNTEAFF
J gene: TRBJ1-1
clone size: once
V gene: TRBV28
D gene: .

CDR3 DNA: TGTGCCACCATCTGGGGTAGGGAGACCCAGTACTTC
CDR3 protein: CATIWGRETQYF
J gene: TRBJ2-5
clone size: once
V gene: TRBV24-1
D gene: .

CDR3 DNA: TGCAGTGCTAGAGATCGGACTAGCGCCCAAGAGACCCAGTACTTC
CDR3 protein: CSARDRTSAQETQYF
J gene: TRBJ2-5
clone size: few
V gene: TRBV20-1
D gene: TRBD2

CDR3 DNA: TGCGCCAGCAGCCAAGGGGCGGGGGGAGGAAGAGTGGAGCTGTTTTTT
CDR3 protein: CASSQGAGGGRVELFF
J gene: TRBJ2-2
clone size: many
V gene: TRBV4-3
D gene: TRBD2

CDR3 DNA: TGCGCCAGCAGCTGGGAACCGGGACACCTCACCGGGGAGCTGTTTTTT
CDR3 protein: CASSWEPGHLTGELFF
J gene: TRBJ2-2
clone size: many
V gene: TRBV5-1
D gene: .

CDR3 DNA: TGTGCCAGCAGTTTCGGGCGGGGGGGCACAGATACGCAGTATTTT
CDR3 protein: CASSFGRGGTDTQYF
J gene: TRBJ2-3
clone size: .
V gene: TRBV27
D gene: TRBD2

CDR3 DNA: TGTGCCAGCAGCCCGATCACGAACTCTGAAGCTTTCTTT
CDR3 protein: CASSPITNSEAFF
J gene: TRBJ1-1
clone size: few
V gene: TRBV7-6
D gene: .

CDR3 DNA: TGTGCCAGCAGCTTAGGGGGAGGGGAAAACATTCAGTACTTC
CDR3 protein: CASSLGGGENIQYF
J gene: TRBJ2-4
clone size: few
V gene: TRBV7-9
D gene: TRBD2

CDR3 DNA: TGTGCCATCAGCGAACCGGGACAGGTTCAAGCTTTCTTT
CDR3 protein: CAISEPGQVQAFF
J gene: TRBJ1-1
clone size: .
V gene: TRBV10-3
D gene: TRBD1

CDR3 DNA: TGTGCCAGCAGCCTGACTAGCGGGCGAAAAGAGACCCAGTACTTC
CDR3 protein: CASSLTSGRKETQYF
J gene: TRBJ2-5
clone size: .
V gene: TRBV7-6
D gene: TRBD2

CDR3 DNA: TGTGCCACCAGTGATACGGACAGAAGCACAGATACGCAGTATTTT
CDR3 protein: CATSDTDRSTDTQYF
J gene: TRBJ2-3
clone size: .
V gene: TRBV24-1
D gene: .

CDR3 DNA: TGTGCCAGCAGCTTAGCTAGGGCTAGCCTCTGGTTCTTC
CDR3 protein: CASSLARASLWFF
J gene: TRBJ2-1
clone size: .
V gene: TRBV7-2
D gene: .

CDR3 DNA: TGTGCCAGCAGCTTAGGCCTCAGGACTAGCGGGAAAACTGAGACCCAGTACTTC
CDR3 protein: CASSLGLRTSGKTETQYF
J gene: TRBJ2-5
clone size: .
V gene: TRBV11-2
D gene: TRBD2

CDR3 DNA: TGTGCCAGCAGTTCAGCAGCTACACGTCTATACGAGCATTACTTC
CDR3 protein: CASSSAATRLYEHYF
J gene: TRBJ2-7
clone size: .
V gene: TRBV6-8
D gene: .

CDR3 DNA: TGTGCCAGCAGTGAGGTCGTCGGGACAGGGTCTTTGTACGAGCAGTACTTC
CDR3 protein: CASSEVVGTGSLYEQYF
J gene: TRBJ2-7
clone size: many
V gene: TRBV2
D gene: TRBD1

CDR3 DNA: TGTGCCAGCAGCTTAGGATTAGGAGGGAGCGGTGAAAAACTGTTTTTT
CDR3 protein: CASSLGLGGSGEKLFF
J gene: TRBJ1-4
clone size: .
V gene: TRBV7-9
D gene: .

CDR3 DNA: TGTGCCACCAGTGACCCAGACTCATCTCGGTCCTACAATGAGCAGTTCTTC
CDR3 protein: CATSDPDSSRSYNEQFF
J gene: TRBJ2-1
clone size: .
V gene: TRBV24-1
D gene: .

CDR3 DNA: TGTGCCAGCAGCTTGAGGGTTAATGAGCAGTTCTTC
CDR3 protein: CASSLRVNEQFF
J gene: TRBJ2-1
clone size: .
V gene: TRBV7-2
D gene: .

CDR3 DNA: TGTGCCAGCAGTTTTTACAGGGACTATGGCTACACCTTC
CDR3 protein: CASSFYRDYGYTF
J gene: TRBJ1-2
clone size: many
V gene: TRBV27
D gene: .

CDR3 DNA: TGTGTCAGCGGTGGACAGGAGGCCTACGAGCAGTACTTC
CDR3 protein: CVSGGQEAYEQYF
J gene: TRBJ2-7
clone size: once
V gene: TRBV2
D gene: TRBD1

CDR3 DNA: TGTGCCTGGGTGCCGGGACTAGCTATGAAAACCGGGGAGCTGTTTTTT
CDR3 protein: CAWVPGLAMKTGELFF
J gene: TRBJ2-2
clone size: .
V gene: TRBV30
D gene: TRBD2

CDR3 DNA: TGTGCCAGCAGCTTACAGGGGGCGAACACCGGGGAGCTGTTTTTT
CDR3 protein: CASSLQGANTGELFF
J gene: TRBJ2-2
clone size: many
V gene: TRBV5-8
D gene: TRBD1

CDR3 DNA: TGTGCCAGCAAGAGTTGGTGGACCGGGGAGCTGTTTTTT
CDR3 protein: CASKSWWTGELFF
J gene: TRBJ2-2
clone size: .
V gene: TRBV25-1
D gene: .

CDR3 DNA: TGTGCTAGCGGTTTGGTAAGGGCGACTGAAGCTTTCTTT
CDR3 protein: CASGLVRATEAFF
J gene: TRBJ1-1
clone size: once
V gene: TRBV12-5
D gene: .

CDR3 DNA: TGTGCCAGTAGTATTGGGTTCTGGGCTAGCGGGGGTTTGGACGATTACTCTGGGGCCAACGTCCTGACTTTC
CDR3 protein: CASSIGFWASGGLDDYSGANVLTF
J gene: TRBJ2-6
clone size: .
V gene: TRBV19
D gene: TRBD2

CDR3 DNA: TGTGCCAGCAGCAAAATTAACAGGGGGCGTGGGGCTGAAGCTTTCTTT
CDR3 protein: CASSKINRGRGAEAFF
J gene: TRBJ1-1
clone size: .
V gene: TRBV12-3/TRBV12-4
D gene: TRBD1

CDR3 DNA: TGTGCCACCAGCAGAGATAAATGGGGTAATGAAAAACTGTTTTTT
CDR3 protein: CATSRDKWGNEKLFF
J gene: TRBJ1-4
clone size: .
V gene: TRBV15
D gene: .

CDR3 DNA: TGTGCCACCAGTGCAACGGACAGTCAAGAGACCCAGTACTTC
CDR3 protein: CATSATDSQETQYF
J gene: TRBJ2-5
clone size: .
V gene: TRBV24-1
D gene: .

CDR3 DNA: TGCGCCAGCACGGTATCCGGGACTAGCGGGGACAATGAGCAGTTCTTC
CDR3 protein: CASTVSGTSGDNEQFF
J gene: TRBJ2-1
clone size: .
V gene: TRBV10-2
D gene: TRBD2

CDR3 DNA: TGCGCCAGCAGCCAAGATAGGACGGGAGGGTTTGGCGGGGAGCTGTTTTTT
CDR3 protein: CASSQDRTGGFGGELFF
J gene: TRBJ2-2
clone size: many
V gene: TRBV4-3
D gene: TRBD2

CDR3 DNA: TGTGCCAGCAGCCTTCTTCCAGGGGCTTCACCCCTCCACTTT
CDR3 protein: CASSLLPGASPLHF
J gene: TRBJ1-6
clone size: .
V gene: TRBV28
D gene: .

CDR3 DNA: TGTGCCTGGAGAGGTGTCTACGAGCAGTACTTC
CDR3 protein: CAWRGVYEQYF
J gene: TRBJ2-7
clone size: .
V gene: TRBV30
D gene: .

CDR3 DNA: TGTGCCAGCAGCTTGCGTAGCAATGAGCAGTTCTTC
CDR3 protein: CASSLRSNEQFF
J gene: TRBJ2-1
clone size: .
V gene: TRBV5-3
D gene: .

CDR3 DNA: TGTGCCAGCAGCTTTGAGGGCGGCTACACCTTC
CDR3 protein: CASSFEGGYTF
J gene: TRBJ1-2
clone size: .
V gene: TRBV5-6
D gene: .

CDR3 DNA: TGTGCCAGCAGTTACTCGCAGGACAGGGGGGAGACCCAGTACTTC
CDR3 protein: CASSYSQDRGETQYF
J gene: TRBJ2-5
clone size: few
V gene: TRBV6-5
D gene: TRBD1

CDR3 DNA: TGTGCCACCAGTGATTACAATCAGCCCCAGCATTTT
CDR3 protein: CATSDYNQPQHF
J gene: TRBJ1-5
clone size: .
V gene: TRBV24-1
D gene: .